This T cell receptor beta chain appears in the sequencing data of a study of early T cells in non-severe SARS-CoV-2 infection. Whole-study context: Whole-blood bulk RNA, unsorted, was sequenced, and chains were unpaired. Study-level points and caveats: Comparison of clonotypes with VDJdb favored anti-spike CD8 responses while missing private and CD4 specificities.

This CDR3 spans 15 amino acids. V trimming: 2 bases; J trimming: 3 bases; junction bases outside the gene matches: 4. The germline V gene has CDR1 SGHDT and CDR2 YYEEEE. Unique molecular identifiers (one per individual cDNA molecule) were attached. TCRdb reprocessed the 5' RACE reads via MiXCR and lists one record per CDR3 protein. The table records 30,000 to 35,000 distinct CDR3 sequences, roughly 5% of them present only once. This clonotype came up many times. Its antigen is not known. The V and J genes are TRBV5-6 and TRBJ1-2, with 10 bases lining up with TRBD1. The TCR originated in an adult who was a healthcare worker with PCR-confirmed SARS-CoV-2 infection or an uninfected control (not recorded which). Specimen: whole blood. CDR3 residues: CASSFRDRGYYGYTF. CDR3 DNA sequence: TGTGCCAGCAGCTTCCGGGACAGGGGCTACTATGGCTACACCTTC.